These 24 T cell receptor beta chains share one sample of origin, sequenced in a study of T cells after yellow fever vaccination. One entry per CDR3 protein, called by TCRdb with MiXCR from the 5' RACE reads. The sample has roughly 400,000 distinct CDR3 sequences; around 20% are singletons. The sample in question was PBMCs, obtained before the yellow fever booster vaccination. The receptors here all came from a man younger than 35 who received the YFV17D yellow fever vaccine.

This rearrangement joins TRBV12-3 or TRBV12-4 to TRBJ1-6; the D is unclear. The CDR3 is 16 residues long. V was shortened by 6 bases and J by 10 bases, with 22 bases between the two germline ends. In DNA, the CDR3 is TGTGCCAGCAGCTCCCTGACCGCAGGAGGAGGGTCACCCCTCCACTTT. This gives the protein CASSSLTAGGGSPLHF.

This clonotype was seen only a few times. V usage is TRBV28 and J usage is TRBJ1-1; tentatively, D is TRBD1 (6 bases). This CDR3 region has 13 residues. CDR1 is MDHEN and CDR2 is SYDVKM in the germline V gene. Between the trimmed V and J ends, which lost 10 bases and 1 base, there was a span of 13 bases. CDR3 amino acids: CANQEQGNTEAFF. DNA of the CDR3: TGTGCCAACCAGGAACAGGGGAACACTGAAGCTTTCTTT.

This clonotype appeared a few times. This rearrangement joins TRBV7-9 to TRBJ2-5, with TRBD1 identical over 11 bases. The CDR3 extends over 18 amino acids. Germline loops: CDR1 SEHNR, CDR2 FQNEAQ (reference sequence). V shed 1 base and J 1 base; nucleotides not matched to a gene: 8. DNA of the CDR3: TGTGCCAGCAGCTTAGTTGGGACAGGGGGGAAACCCCAAGAGACCCAGTACTTC. Encoded protein: CASSLVGTGGKPQETQYF.

CDR3 coding DNA: TGTGCCAGCAGCTTCGGACAGCTGGATCAGCCCCAGCATTTT. As protein: CASSFGQLDQPQHF. The chain has TRBV7-2 and TRBJ1-5; D perhaps matches TRBD1 (6 bases). V lost 3 bases and J 5 bases, leaving 11 bases between the germline ends. Germline CDR1 and CDR2: SGHTA and FQGNSA. The CDR3 covers 14 residues.

The chain uses TRBV5-1 and TRBJ1-5; D remains ambiguous. CDR1 is SGHRS and CDR2 is YFSETQ in the germline V gene. The CDR3 length is 16 residues. Trimming removed 0 bases at V and 5 bases at J, with 15 bases between. The CDR3 is CASSLGPRGMDQPQHF. Here the CDR3 DNA reads TGCGCCAGCAGCTTGGGCCCTCGGGGAATGGATCAGCCCCAGCATTTT.

This clonotype appeared a single time. V usage is TRBV6-2 or TRBV6-3 and J usage is TRBJ2-5, with 7 bases identical to TRBD2. CDR1 is MNHEY, CDR2 SVGEGT, per germline. The CDR3 has 15 residues. After removal of 6 bases from V and 6 bases from J, the junction contained 13 bases not matched to a gene. CDR3 region: CASSFQGLVFQTQYF. In DNA, the CDR3 is TGTGCCAGCAGCTTCCAAGGACTAGTCTTCCAGACCCAGTACTTC.

V gene TRBV9 combines with J gene TRBJ2-1, with D maybe TRBD2 (6 bases). V lost 4 bases and J lost 4, with 21 bases in between. Germline assignment: CDR1 SGDLS and CDR2 YYNGEE. The CDR3 consists of 17 residues. The CDR3 coding sequence is TGTGCCAGCAGCCCCCGGGGGTCAAGCGGAACATACAATGAGCAGTTCTTC. Encoded protein: CASSPRGSSGTYNEQFF.

There are a few counts of this clonotype. The chain uses TRBV7-2 and TRBJ1-2; 9 bases are shared with TRBD1. CDR1 is SGHTA and CDR2 is FQGNSA in the germline V gene. This CDR3 spans 13 amino acids. With V trimmed by 4 bases and J by 6 bases, 3 bases remained unmatched. The CDR3 protein is CASSYRQGDGYTF. The CDR3, as DNA: TGTGCCAGCAGCTACCGACAGGGGGATGGCTACACCTTC. Supplemented by reference TRBV7-2 and TRBJ1-2, the full variable domain reads GAGVSQSPSNKVTEKGKDVELRCDPISGHTALYWYRQSLGQGLEFLIYFQGNSAPDKSGLPSDRFSAERTGGSVSTLTIQRTQQEDSAVYLCASSYRQGDGYTFGSGTRLTVV.

CDR3 DNA: TGTGCCAGCAGCTTAGTTCCAGACTCGTACCGTGGCTACACCTTC. Its protein is CASSLVPDSYRGYTF. This chain joins TRBV7-8 and TRBJ1-2; D is unresolved. Trimming removed 1 base at V and 7 bases at J, with 16 bases between. The CDR3 consists of 15 residues. CDR1 is SGHVS, CDR2 FQNEAQ, per germline.

This clonotype showed up just a few times. This rearrangement joins TRBV4-3 to TRBJ2-4; D call uncertain. This CDR3 comprises 16 residues. V lost 0 bases and J lost 0, with 9 bases in between. Per germline, CDR1 LGHNA and CDR2 YSLEER. CDR3 sequence: CASSQDASLAKNIQYF. The CDR3 DNA is TGCGCCAGCAGCCAAGATGCCAGTCTAGCCAAAAACATTCAGTACTTC.

This clonotype was found many times. The chain couples TRBV14 to TRBJ2-1; D uncertain. Looked up from germline, CDR1 is SGHDN and CDR2 is FVKESK. The CDR3 totals 15 residues. The ends were cut back, 2 bases at V and 1 base at J, with 9 bases in the middle. CDR3 residues: CASSQLSISYNEQFF. The CDR3 DNA sequence: TGTGCCAGCAGCCAACTCTCCATATCCTACAATGAGCAGTTCTTC.

The chain couples TRBV7-2 to TRBJ1-2; D is unclear. V was pared by 1 base and J by 8 bases, with 14 bases between. The CDR3 is 14 amino acids. CDR1 and CDR2 from the germline V gene are SGHTA and FQGNSA. CDR3 region: CASSLGRRIAGYTF. The CDR3 bases are TGTGCCAGCAGCTTAGGGCGCAGGATCGCGGGCTACACCTTC.

This clonotype showed up just once. The chain combines TRBV29-1 with TRBJ1-1, with 8 bases that match TRBD1. This CDR3 is 14 amino acids long. V trimming: 7 bases; J trimming: 0 bases; junction bases outside the gene matches: 7. CDR1 and CDR2 from the germline V gene are SQVTM and ANQGSEA. The CDR3 nucleotides are TGCAGCGGACAGGGGCCGGGAATGAACACTGAAGCTTTCTTT. Its translation: CSGQGPGMNTEAFF.

This clonotype was seen ten or more times. CDR3: CASSSLSGGAGETQYF. The CDR3 DNA reads TGTGCCAGCAGCTCCCTCAGCGGGGGGGCGGGAGAGACCCAGTACTTC. This chain joins TRBV11-2 and TRBJ2-5, with TRBD2 identical over 10 bases. The length of the CDR3 is 16 residues. The germline gives CDR1 SGHAT, CDR2 FQNNGV. The junction had 9 bases not matched to a gene; V was cut back by 4 bases and J by 4 bases.

This clonotype was detected many times. The J gene is TRBJ2-3, the V gene TRBV4-3, with a tentative D call TRBD2 (5 bases). Trimming left V 4 bases short and J 1 base short, with 15 bases between. Germline V gene lookup returns CDR1 LGHNA and CDR2 YSLEER. The CDR3 totals 16 residues. The CDR3, as DNA: TGCGCCAGCAGCCGGCGGGCAGCCTCAGGCACAGATACGCAGTATTTT. Translated, it gives CASSRRAASGTDTQYF.

This clonotype showed up just a few times. This sequence joins TRBV5-1 and TRBJ2-5; unclear D gene. The V gene lost 3 bases and the J gene lost 0 bases, with 6 bases spanning the gap. Germline V gene lookup returns CDR1 SGHRS and CDR2 YFSETQ. The CDR3 is made up of 13 amino acids. As DNA, the CDR3 is TGCGCCAGCAGCTGGTTGTACCAAGAGACCCAGTACTTC. This codes for CASSWLYQETQYF. Together with reference TRBV5-1 and TRBJ2-5, the CDR3 gives the full variable domain: KAGVTQTPRYLIKTRGQQVTLSCSPISGHRSVSWYQQTPGQGLQFLFEYFSETQRNKGNFPGRFSGRQFSNSRSEMNVSTLELGDSALYLCASSWLYQETQYFGPGTRLLVL.

This clonotype was detected a few times. J is TRBJ2-3 and V is TRBV20-1, with 11 nucleotides matching TRBD2. CDR1 DFQATT and CDR2 SNEGSKA come from the germline V gene (reference sequence). Trimming at V came to 0 bases and at J to 3 bases, leaving 5 bases not matched to a gene. This CDR3 spans 16 amino acids. This CDR3 reads CSARDWASGGTDTQYF. CDR3 DNA sequence: TGCAGTGCTAGAGATTGGGCTAGCGGGGGGACAGATACGCAGTATTTT.

The V and J genes are TRBV2 and TRBJ1-1; 8 bases fit TRBD1. The CDR3 has 13 residues. J gave up 3 bases and V 7 bases, and 4 bases lay outside the gene matches. Per germline, CDR1 SNHLY and CDR2 FYNNEI. The CDR3 sequence is CASNPTGDTEAFF. In DNA, the CDR3 is TGTGCCAGCAACCCGACAGGGGACACTGAAGCTTTCTTT.

The gene calls are TRBV5-1 and TRBJ1-1; D call uncertain. The CDR3 loop spans 17 amino acids. V was trimmed by 4 bases and J by 4 bases, leaving 23 bases between them. Germline V gives CDR1 SGHRS, CDR2 YFSETQ. The CDR3 DNA sequence: TGCGCCAGCAGCCCGGGCCCTTTCTTCGGAGAAGGCACTGAAGCTTTCTTT. It specifies CASSPGPFFGEGTEAFF.

V usage is TRBV5-4 and J usage is TRBJ2-3; D is tentatively TRBD1 or TRBD2 (6 bases each). The CDR3 runs 14 residues. Germline loops: CDR1 SGHNT, CDR2 YYREEE (reference sequence). Trimming took 2 bases from V and 6 from J, leaving 13 bases between them. CDR3 amino acids: CASSFGGPFDTQYF. The CDR3 nucleotides read TGTGCCAGCAGCTTCGGGGGCCCCTTCGATACGCAGTATTTT.

This clonotype was seen more than once but under ten times. CDR3 sequence (DNA): TGTGCCAGCAGTTTGACAGGGGTGGTAGATACGCAGTATTTT. It encodes CASSLTGVVDTQYF. The chain couples TRBV6-5 to TRBJ2-3, with 8 nucleotides matching TRBD1. The germline CDR1 and CDR2 sequences are MNHEY and SVGAGI. V lost 4 bases and J lost 5; bases outside the gene matches: 5. The CDR3 runs 14 residues.

The chain recombines TRBV5-1 with TRBJ1-1; TRBD1 matches 7 bases. Germline trimming cut 6 bases from V and 1 base from J; bases unmatched to any gene: 9. The CDR3 sequence is 15 residues long. The germline CDR1 and CDR2 sequences are SGHRS and YFSETQ. CDR3 protein: CASNTPGQRNTEAFF. The DNA of the CDR3 is TGCGCCAGCAACACACCGGGACAGAGGAACACTGAAGCTTTCTTT.

This chain uses TRBV20-1 with TRBJ2-1; D ambiguous. Looked up from germline, CDR1 is DFQATT and CDR2 is SNEGSKA (reference sequence). This CDR3 has 11 residues. Trimming stripped 3 bases from V and 5 bases from J, with 5 bases between. CDR3 coding DNA: TGCAGTGCTAGTCCCCACAATGAGCAGTTCTTC. This gives the protein CSASPHNEQFF.

Only a few counts were recorded for this clonotype. This chain links TRBV6-5 with TRBJ2-3; 9 bases agree with TRBD1. V was pared by 0 bases and J by 3 bases, with 4 bases of the junction left unmatched. The germline V gene encodes CDR1 MNHEY and CDR2 SVGAGI. The CDR3 has 16 amino acids. The CDR3 DNA sequence: TGTGCCAGCAGTTACTCACAGGGGGCGGGAACAGATACGCAGTATTTT. This translates into CASSYSQGAGTDTQYF.